This TCR beta chain was found in a study of T cell responses to AZD1222 COVID-19 vaccine. Study observations and caveats: Spike-specific TCR breadth and depth both grew after two AZD1222 doses.

Notes on this clone: No antigen is known for it.

The data were produced by immunoSEQ multiplex PCR, yet TCRdb's version contains in-frame clones alone and is incomplete. The sample includes about 160,000 clones, less than 95% seen only once; the top ten take 1.3%. Germline V gene data show CDR1 as SSHAT and CDR2 as FNYEAQ (reference sequence). Trimming at V came to 5 bases and at J to 7 bases, leaving 9 bases not matched to a gene. CDR3 length: 15 residues. The starting material was peripheral blood, obtained on day 0 of AZD1222 vaccination. J is TRBJ2-2 and V is TRBV7-7; TRBD2 aligns across 8 bases. This sequence originates from an adult in good health. The CDR3 bases are TGTGCCAGCAGCAAAACTAGCGGAGGGATCGGGGAGCTGTTTTTT. Protein product: CASSKTSGGIGELFF.